This T cell receptor beta chain emerged from a study of T cells in Graves' hyperthyroidism and ophthalmopathy. Amplified regions were TCR beta CDR3 sequences from RNA transcripts. HTBI primers were used for first-round RT-PCR of the TCR CDR3. MiXCR, run by TCRdb on the multiplex PCR reads, gives a single entry per CDR3 protein. The sample records hundreds of thousands of distinct CDR3 sequences, less than 25% being singletons. The table lists this clonotype with a count of one. Looked up from germline, CDR1 is SGDLS and CDR2 is YYNGEE. The CDR3 contains 18 residues. Trimming shortened V by 4 bases and J by 5 bases, and 27 bases separated the two germline ends.

The source material was blood. The rearrangement links TRBV9 to TRBJ2-5; no reliable D call. The origin of this receptor is a man aged 25-45 years with Graves' ophthalmopathy. The CDR3 DNA follows: TGTGCCAGCAGCCCCTCCCGAATTGGGCGGTGGGGATCGGAGACCCAGTACTTC. It yields the protein CASSPSRIGRWGSETQYF.